The T cell receptor (beta chain) described here comes from a study of blood T cell repertoires in COVID-19. The wider study: Some COVID-19 samples were acute and others convalescent; all came from the United States, Italy and Spain.

Individuals aged about 18 to 100 years were recruited from approximately 24 US areas. The authors' processing: From reference gene primer amplification, estimates of nucleated cell counts were derived. Using immunoSEQ multiplex PCR, the repertoire was profiled, and TCRdb retains in-frame clones only, with some absent. The DNA gave D and trimming, while V, J and clone size come from that table. The table records 300,000 or so clones, 80% to 90% of them present only once. The CDR3 covers 16 residues. V shed 3 bases, J shed 4 bases, and the junction held 7 bases outside the gene matches. Germline values: CDR1 LNHDA, CDR2 SQIVND (reference sequence).

The receptor comes from a woman between 40 and 55 years old with acute COVID-19. V and J are TRBV19 and TRBJ2-2, with 8 bases that match TRBD2. Specimen: PBMCs or T cells enriched from blood (not recorded which). CDR3 nucleotides: TGTGCCAGTAGTATCCTCGGGGGGGCGGTCACCGGGGAGCTGTTTTTT. It is translated as CASSILGGAVTGELFF.